Listed below are T cell receptor beta chains from one sample, sequenced in a study of pediatric ulcerative colitis. Profiling relied on immunoSEQ multiplex PCR, and the TCRdb table lists in-frame clones only, not all of them. Among about 64,000 clones, roughly nine tenths were seen once, and the ten largest hold roughly 3.8%. The sequencing input was blood. The source of these receptors is a boy aged 10-17 years with severe ulcerative colitis. The CDR3 runs from the conserved cysteine through the conserved F or W. The order of the fields is CDR3 length, J gene, D gene, V gene, clone size, CDR3 DNA, CDR3 protein. The D gene is left open where the match is weak. Some rows mark clone size as missing; the rest say once, few, many or name a class of expanded clone.

cdr3_length: 15
j_call: TRBJ1-3
d_call: NA
v_call: TRBV6-6
clone_size: NA
cdr3_nt: TGTGCCAGCAGTTACTCGAAGCAGGGTCGAAACACCATATATTTT
cdr3_aa: CASSYSKQGRNTIYF

cdr3_length: 13
j_call: TRBJ2-1
d_call: TRBD2
v_call: TRBV7-2
clone_size: NA
cdr3_nt: TGTGCCAGCAGCTCAATAGCGGGGGGCATCCAGTTCTTC
cdr3_aa: CASSSIAGGIQFF

cdr3_length: 16
j_call: TRBJ2-3
d_call: NA
v_call: TRBV5-1
clone_size: few
cdr3_nt: TGCGCCAGCAGCTTGTCGGGTGGGAGAGGGACAGATACGCAGTATTTT
cdr3_aa: CASSLSGGRGTDTQYF

cdr3_length: 15
j_call: TRBJ2-1
d_call: TRBD2
v_call: TRBV30
clone_size: NA
cdr3_nt: TGTGCCTGGATGGGAGGCGGGAGGTCTTACAATGAGCAGTTCTTC
cdr3_aa: CAWMGGGRSYNEQFF

cdr3_length: 14
j_call: TRBJ2-7
d_call: NA
v_call: TRBV10-2
clone_size: NA
cdr3_nt: TGCGCCAGCTCCGGAGGGGGCCGTCATTACGAGCAGTACTTC
cdr3_aa: CASSGGGRHYEQYF

cdr3_length: 15
j_call: TRBJ2-7
d_call: NA
v_call: TRBV6-1
clone_size: NA
cdr3_nt: TGTGCCAGCAGAAAGGACTGGAGCGAAACCTACGAGCAGTACTTC
cdr3_aa: CASRKDWSETYEQYF

cdr3_length: 16
j_call: TRBJ1-1
d_call: NA
v_call: TRBV28
clone_size: NA
cdr3_nt: TGTGCCAGCAGCCCCAATCAAGGGGTCTTGAACACTGAAGCTTTCTTT
cdr3_aa: CASSPNQGVLNTEAFF

cdr3_length: 12
j_call: TRBJ2-1
d_call: NA
v_call: TRBV27
clone_size: NA
cdr3_nt: TGTGCCAGCAGTTCCCGGGGGAATGAGCAGTTCTTC
cdr3_aa: CASSSRGNEQFF

cdr3_length: 15
j_call: TRBJ1-5
d_call: NA
v_call: TRBV19
clone_size: few
cdr3_nt: TGTGCCAGCAGCCGGGGCGGGGAATCCAATCAGCCCCAGCATTTT
cdr3_aa: CASSRGGESNQPQHF

cdr3_length: 15
j_call: TRBJ2-7
d_call: NA
v_call: TRBV27
clone_size: NA
cdr3_nt: TGTGCCAGCAGTTACACCGCGGAGGGATCATACGAGCAGTACTTC
cdr3_aa: CASSYTAEGSYEQYF

cdr3_length: 13
j_call: TRBJ2-3
d_call: NA
v_call: TRBV2
clone_size: NA
cdr3_nt: TGTGCCAGCAGTCGGGACGCCACAGATACGCAGTATTTT
cdr3_aa: CASSRDATDTQYF

cdr3_length: 12
j_call: TRBJ2-7
d_call: NA
v_call: TRBV27
clone_size: NA
cdr3_nt: TGTGCCAGCAGCACGTTCCCCTACGAGCAGTACTTC
cdr3_aa: CASSTFPYEQYF